The 23 T cell receptor beta chains given below trace back to one sample, sequenced in a study of cytomegalovirus exposure and HLA in healthy donors (dated by TCRdb to 2016 to 2017). The library was prepared using the immunoSEQ multiplex PCR assay. For the multiplex PCR, a mixture combining 60 forward primers for TCR Vbeta segments and 13 reverse primers for TCR Jbeta segments was used. Held by TCRdb, this immuneACCESS table contains in-frame sequences only and omits some clones. Under half of the omission traces to an unresolved V gene where checked; the cause of the rest is unknown. The sample has approximately 240,000 clones on record, roughly 80% of them singletons. The ten largest make up 4.5% to 6% of the sample. The sequenced material came from PBMCs. The source is a woman aged 40 to 55 in good health and CMV-seropositive.

The rearrangement uses TRBV7-2 and TRBJ2-7, with D perhaps matching TRBD1 (5 bases). This CDR3 has 15 amino acids. Trimming left V 1 base short and J 2 bases short, with 12 bases between. The germline gives CDR1 SGHTA, CDR2 FQGNSA. CDR3 DNA sequence: TGTGCCAGCAGCTTAGGCCAGGGTATGACCTACGAGCAGTACTTC. Amino acids: CASSLGQGMTYEQYF.

The rearrangement joins TRBV7-2 to TRBJ2-1, with D perhaps TRBD2 (5 bases). Germline assignment: CDR1 SGHTA and CDR2 FQGNSA. V gave up 2 bases and J gave up 5 bases, with 13 bases separating them. There are 15 residues in the CDR3. The CDR3, as DNA: TGTGCCAGCAGCTTAATGACTACCGGGAACAATGAGCAGTTCTTC. This sequence encodes CASSLMTTGNNEQFF.

Note on this clone: The sample carries other DNA sequences with the same CDR3. J is TRBJ2-7 and V is TRBV7-9; 9 bases match TRBD1. Germline loops: CDR1 SEHNR, CDR2 FQNEAQ (reference sequence). Losses at the gene ends were 3 bases for V and 1 base for J; bases not matched to a gene: 1. The CDR3 runs 14 residues. For the CDR3, the DNA is TGTGCCAGCAGCTTGACAGGGGGTTCCTACGAGCAGTACTTC. Its protein product is CASSLTGGSYEQYF.

This chain links TRBV7-6 with TRBJ2-2; TRBD2 aligns across 9 bases. Germline V gene sequence: CDR1 SGHVS, CDR2 FNYEAQ. The CDR3 contains 18 residues. With V trimmed by 5 bases and J by 3 bases, 13 bases remained unmatched. This CDR3 is CASSPRGGGAGDTGELFF. The CDR3 DNA reads as TGTGCCAGCAGCCCTCGCGGCGGGGGGGCCGGGGACACCGGGGAGCTGTTTTTT.

This sequence joins TRBV4-1 and TRBJ1-4; tentatively, D is TRBD1 (5 bases). The CDR3 is 15 amino acids. Germline V gene lookup returns CDR1 MGHRA and CDR2 YSYEKL. Trimming cost V 4 bases and J 0 bases, with 9 bases left between them. The CDR3 reads CASSPGTTTNEKLFF. CDR3 sequence (DNA): TGCGCCAGCAGCCCCGGGACTACAACTAATGAAAAACTGTTTTTT.

The CDR3 nucleotides are TGTGCCAGCAGTGAAAACAGGGGCAATGAGCAGTTCTTC. The encoded protein is CASSENRGNEQFF. The chain uses TRBV6-1 and TRBJ2-1; 7 bases are a match to TRBD1. The CDR3 spans 13 residues. V gave up 2 bases and J gave up 6 bases; unmatched junction bases: 1. CDR1 and CDR2 (germline): MNHNS, SASEGT.

The gene calls are TRBV11-2 and TRBJ2-1; D unresolved. There are 15 residues in the CDR3. Germline CDR1 is SGHAT and CDR2 is FQNNGV. The V end was cut by 3 bases, the J end by 6 bases, with 15 bases between. The DNA of the CDR3 is TGTGCCAGCAGCTTGATGGTAGTTCGTGGCAATGAGCAGTTCTTC. Translated: CASSLMVVRGNEQFF.

A note on this clone: A read error may produce the germline difference seen at one junction end. The rearrangement uses TRBV7-7 and TRBJ2-1, with 11 bases identical to TRBD2. The CDR3 runs to 15 residues. Germline V gene sequence: CDR1 SSHAT, CDR2 FNYEAQ (reference sequence). The CDR3 is CASSRGTSGYNEQFF. CDR3 bases: TGTGCTAGCAGCCGAGGGACTAGCGGTTACAATGAGCAGTTCTTC.

The chain employs TRBV4-1 and TRBJ1-2; D perhaps matches TRBD1 (5 bases). Looked up from germline, CDR1 is MGHRA and CDR2 is YSYEKL. V was cut by 4 bases and J by 4 bases, with 10 bases left in between. The CDR3 consists of 13 residues. CDR3: CASSRRQSYGYTF. The CDR3 DNA reads TGCGCCAGCAGCCGAAGACAGAGCTATGGCTACACCTTC.

V usage is TRBV10-3 and J usage is TRBJ1-2, with TRBD1 matching 7 bases. The CDR3 length is 18 residues. The V gene's germline CDR1 is ENHRY and CDR2 SYGVKD. The junction had 13 bases not matched to a gene; V was cut back by 3 bases and J by 0 bases. The CDR3 here is CAISEPGRQGPSNYGYTF. DNA for the CDR3: TGTGCCATCAGTGAACCGGGGAGACAGGGTCCCTCTAACTATGGCTACACCTTC.

The chain combines TRBV7-9 with TRBJ2-7; 7 bases line up with TRBD2. This CDR3 is built from 14 residues. Germline trimming cut 5 bases from V and 3 bases from J; bases unmatched to any gene: 7. The germline V gene encodes CDR1 SEHNR and CDR2 FQNEAQ (reference sequence). The CDR3 DNA sequence: TGTGCCAGCAGCCGACTTGGGGGGGGCTACGAGCAGTACTTC. It specifies CASSRLGGGYEQYF.

This rearrangement joins TRBV4-1 to TRBJ2-5; 9 bases agree with TRBD2. There are 16 residues in the CDR3. Germline-derived CDR1 and CDR2 are MGHRA and YSYEKL. V was clipped by 4 bases and J by 1 base; unmatched bases: 7. DNA for the CDR3: TGCGCCAGCAGCCGGATGACTAGCGGACTCCAAGAGACCCAGTACTTC. Protein: CASSRMTSGLQETQYF.

The rearrangement uses TRBV29-1 and TRBJ2-5, with D possibly being TRBD2 (6 bases). The DNA end favors TRBJ2-7, so the J call may be wrong. The CDR3 sequence is 18 residues long. CDR1 is SQVTM and CDR2 is ANQGSEA in the germline V gene. CDR3 bases: TGCAGCGTGGTACACCGGGACTCCCGTCTAGTCTTCTCCTACGAGCAGTACTTC. Protein product: CSVVHRDSRLVFSYEQYF.

The rearrangement joins TRBV7-8 to TRBJ1-1; 7 bases line up with TRBD1. CDR3 length: 17 residues. Looked up from germline, CDR1 is SGHVS and CDR2 is FQNEAQ. The V segment lost 5 bases and the J segment 5 bases; nucleotides outside the gene matches: 17. Here the CDR3 DNA reads TGTGCCAGCAGCCCCGGGACAGCACGGCCCGATTCGACTGAAGCTTTCTTT. It specifies CASSPGTARPDSTEAFF. Using reference TRBV7-8 and TRBJ1-1 for the parts outside the CDR3, the full variable domain is GAGVSQSPRYKVAKRGQDVALRCDPISGHVSLFWYQQALGQGPEFLTYFQNEAQLDKSGLPSDRFFAERPEGSVSTLKIQRTQQEDSAVYLCASSPGTARPDSTEAFFGQGTRLTVV.

The chain carries TRBV5-1 and TRBJ2-6; D is unclear. CDR1 and CDR2 from the germline V gene are SGHRS and YFSETQ. V lost 0 bases and J lost 2, with 6 bases in between. CDR3 size: 15 residues. CDR3 amino acids: CASSLDPAGANVLTF. CDR3 DNA: TGCGCCAGCAGCTTGGACCCGGCTGGGGCCAACGTCCTGACTTTC.

This clone was counted a single time. The rearrangement joins TRBV19 to TRBJ2-7; 7 bases align to TRBD2. The CDR3 sequence is 14 residues long. Germline CDR1 LNHDA, CDR2 SQIVND (reference sequence). With V trimmed by 9 bases and J by 5 bases, 13 bases remained unmatched. DNA for the CDR3: TGTGCCAGCGCTGGGGGGGACCTGATGGACGAGCAGTACTTC. It is translated as CASAGGDLMDEQYF.

This chain's CDR3 is CASSLYTPETPLHF. The CDR3 DNA follows: TGTGCCAGCAGCTTGTACACCCCGGAGACACCCCTCCACTTT. The chain has TRBV5-8 and TRBJ1-6; D unclear. CDR3 size: 14 residues. Trimming removed 1 base at V and 11 bases at J, with 13 bases between. CDR1 and CDR2 (germline): SGHTS, YDEGEE.

This clone was seen just once. The V gene is TRBV19, the J gene TRBJ2-5; possibly TRBD1 for D (6 bases). Germline values: CDR1 LNHDA, CDR2 SQIVND (reference sequence). This CDR3 has 15 amino acids. V was shortened by 3 bases and J by 4 bases, with 15 bases between the two germline ends. The CDR3 is CASSIGTGSGETQYF. CDR3 bases: TGTGCCAGTAGTATCGGTACAGGGAGTGGAGAGACCCAGTACTTC.

This chain connects TRBV14 to TRBJ2-3, with 7 bases identical to TRBD1. The V segment lost 3 bases and the J segment 2 bases; nucleotides outside the gene matches: 5. Germline loops: CDR1 SGHDN, CDR2 FVKESK. This CDR3 contains 15 residues. The CDR3 sequence is CASSHRGQSTDTQYF. CDR3 DNA sequence: TGTGCCAGCAGCCATCGGGGACAGTCCACAGATACGCAGTATTTT. Complete variable domain (other parts from reference TRBV14 and TRBJ2-3): EAGVTQFPSHSVIEKGQTVTLRCDPISGHDNLYWYRRVMGKEIKFLLHFVKESKQDESGMPNNRFLAERTGGTYSTLKVQPAELEDSGVYFCASSHRGQSTDTQYFGPGTRLTVL.

The V and J genes are TRBV6-1 and TRBJ2-7; 10 positions agree with TRBD1. Germline CDR1 is MNHNS and CDR2 is SASEGT. V was clipped by 3 bases and J by 2 bases; unmatched bases: 4. CDR3 length equals 15 residues. This CDR3 reads CASSDGTGEAYEQYF. DNA for the CDR3: TGTGCCAGCAGTGACGGGACAGGGGAGGCCTACGAGCAGTACTTC.

This clone was recorded only once. The chain uses TRBV21-1 and TRBJ2-1; the table's D call TRBD2 went unverified against the DNA. TRBV21-1 is marked as a pseudogene. The CDR3 is made up of 15 amino acids. The CDR3 loop reads CASSKERGDYNEQFF. The DNA of the CDR3 is TGTGCCAGCAGCAAAGAACGGGGGGACTACAATGAGCAGTTCTTC.

The chain couples TRBV2 to TRBJ1-4, with D unclear. The length of the CDR3 is 14 residues. Per germline, CDR1 SNHLY and CDR2 FYNNEI. Trimming cost V 3 bases and J 8 bases, with 13 bases left between them. CDR3 in amino acids: CASSETTGFEKLFF. The DNA of the CDR3 is TGTGCCAGCAGTGAGACAACCGGTTTCGAAAAACTGTTTTTT.

The chain couples TRBV15 to TRBJ2-5, with TRBD2 matching over 9 bases. The CDR3 runs to 17 residues. The germline CDR1 and CDR2 sequences are LNHNV and YYDKDF (reference sequence). Germline trimming cut 1 base from V and 1 base from J; bases unmatched to any gene: 7. Here the CDR3 reads CATSRGGSGGTQETQYF. The CDR3, as DNA: TGTGCCACCAGCAGAGGGGGGAGCGGGGGGACCCAAGAGACCCAGTACTTC.